The following is a T cell receptor beta chain sequence with its context. Antigen specificity is unknown. The CDR3 spans 20 residues. Trimming shortened V by 0 bases and J by 0 bases, and 18 bases separated the two germline ends. Germline-derived CDR1 and CDR2 are LGHNA and YSLEER. TCRdb processed the 5' RACE reads anew with MiXCR; each CDR3 protein has one entry. This sample has about 240,000 distinct CDR3 sequences, with 9.5% to 15% found just once. The data originate from a study of identical twins. The study's findings and limits: With abundant cord blood beta clonotypes, insertions were fewer; memory repertoires showed no such pattern.

This same sample was also part of a study on yellow fever vaccine responses in identical twins.

The receptor's source is a woman in her late teens or twenties in good health. The genes are TRBV4-3 and TRBJ2-6; D uncertain. Material for sequencing was memory (CD45RO+) T cells sorted from blood. The CDR3 bases are TGCGCCAGCAGCCAAGATCCTTATCCCCCGGTTAGCTCTGGGGCCAACGTCCTGACTTTC. Translation gives CASSQDPYPPVSSGANVLTF.